The following is a TCR beta chain sequence with its context. A second PCR of 7 to 11 cycles used a sample-barcoded 5' primer and a J-beta primer mix. Each CDR3 protein is one row after TCRdb ran MiXCR on the 5' RACE reads. The table includes around 1,700,000 distinct CDR3 sequences, 28% detected once. The data were taken from a study of blood T cells in healthy people across ages. The source of this sequence is a woman in her thirties in good health. Sequencing was carried out using blood.

The CDR3 DNA follows: TGTGCCAGCAGCTTGGGGGGCGGGGGACCTTTTAACCATGAGCAGTTCTTC. Its translation: CASSLGGGGPFNHEQFF. The chain carries TRBV7-2 and TRBJ2-1; D is perhaps TRBD2 (7 bases). Looked up from germline, CDR1 is SGHTA and CDR2 is FQGNSA. Trimming stripped 3 bases from V and 8 bases from J, with 23 bases between. This CDR3 comprises 17 residues. Using reference TRBV7-2 and TRBJ2-1 for the parts outside the CDR3, the full variable domain is GAGVSQSPSNKVTEKGKDVELRCDPISGHTALYWYRQSLGQGLEFLIYFQGNSAPDKSGLPSDRFSAERTGGSVSTLTIQRTQQEDSAVYLCASSLGGGGPFNHEQFFGPGTRLTVL.